Described below is a single T cell receptor (beta chain) sequence and its context. This sample is drawn from a study of blood T cell repertoires in COVID-19. About the research overall: Sample material is recorded as cDNA or gDNA derived from T cells, B-cell-depleted T cells, or PBMCs.

The CDR3 extends over 15 amino acids. CDR1 and CDR2 (germline): SGHTA, FQGTGA. V lost 5 bases and J lost 2, with 12 bases in between. Method: immunoSEQ multiplex PCR; TCRdb's copy keeps in-frame clones and lacks some. The sample records about 15,000 clones, roughly 91% being singletons. The chain links TRBV7-3 to TRBJ2-2, with D perhaps matching TRBD2 (5 bases). The source is a man aged 60-69 years with acute or convalescent COVID-19. Input material: peripheral blood. The chain's CDR3 is CASSPSSGNTGELFF. CDR3 coding DNA: TGTGCCAGCAGCCCCTCGAGCGGAAACACCGGGGAGCTGTTTTTT.